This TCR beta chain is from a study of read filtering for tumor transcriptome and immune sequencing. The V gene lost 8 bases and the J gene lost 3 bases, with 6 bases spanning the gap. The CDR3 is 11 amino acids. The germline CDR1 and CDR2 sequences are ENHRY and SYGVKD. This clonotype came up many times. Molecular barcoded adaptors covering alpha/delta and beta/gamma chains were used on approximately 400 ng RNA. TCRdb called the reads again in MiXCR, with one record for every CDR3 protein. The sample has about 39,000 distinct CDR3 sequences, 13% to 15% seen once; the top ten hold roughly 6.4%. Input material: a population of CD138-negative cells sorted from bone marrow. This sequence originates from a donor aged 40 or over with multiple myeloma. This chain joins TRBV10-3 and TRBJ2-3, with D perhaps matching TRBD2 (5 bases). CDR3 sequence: CAIGSTDTQYF. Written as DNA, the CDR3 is TGTGCCATCGGGAGTACAGATACGCAGTATTTT.